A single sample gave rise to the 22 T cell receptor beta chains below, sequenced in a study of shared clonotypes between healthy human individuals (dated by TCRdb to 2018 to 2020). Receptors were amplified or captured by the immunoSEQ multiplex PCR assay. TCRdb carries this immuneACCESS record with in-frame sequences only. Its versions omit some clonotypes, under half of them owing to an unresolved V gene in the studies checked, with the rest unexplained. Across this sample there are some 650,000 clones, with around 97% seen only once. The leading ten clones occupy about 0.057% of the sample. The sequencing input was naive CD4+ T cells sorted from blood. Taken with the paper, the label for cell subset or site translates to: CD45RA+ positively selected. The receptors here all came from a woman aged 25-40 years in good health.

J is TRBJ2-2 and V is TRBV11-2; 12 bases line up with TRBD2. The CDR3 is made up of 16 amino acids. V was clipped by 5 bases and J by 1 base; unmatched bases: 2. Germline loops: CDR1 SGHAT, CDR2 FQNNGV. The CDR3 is CASSALAGGNTGELFF. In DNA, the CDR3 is TGTGCCAGCAGCGCACTAGCGGGAGGGAACACCGGGGAGCTGTTTTTT. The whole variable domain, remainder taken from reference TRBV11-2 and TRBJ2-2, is EAGVAQSPRYKIIEKRQSVAFWCNPISGHATLYWYQQILGQGPKLLIQFQNNGVVDDSQLPKDRFSAERLKGVDSTLKIQPAKLEDSAVYLCASSALAGGNTGELFFGEGSRLTVL.

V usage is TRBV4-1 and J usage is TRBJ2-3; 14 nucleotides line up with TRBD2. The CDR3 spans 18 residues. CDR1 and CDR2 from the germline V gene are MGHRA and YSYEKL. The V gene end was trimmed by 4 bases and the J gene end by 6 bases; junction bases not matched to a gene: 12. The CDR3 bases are TGCGCCAGCAGCCGCTTTTCGGGACTAGCGGGAGTGAGCGATACGCAGTATTTT. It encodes CASSRFSGLAGVSDTQYF.

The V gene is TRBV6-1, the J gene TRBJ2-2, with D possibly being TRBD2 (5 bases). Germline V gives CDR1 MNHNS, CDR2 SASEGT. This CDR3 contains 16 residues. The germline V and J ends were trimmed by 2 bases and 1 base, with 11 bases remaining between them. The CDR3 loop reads CASSEYASLNTGELFF. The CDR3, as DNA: TGTGCCAGCAGTGAATACGCTAGCCTGAACACCGGGGAGCTGTTTTTT.

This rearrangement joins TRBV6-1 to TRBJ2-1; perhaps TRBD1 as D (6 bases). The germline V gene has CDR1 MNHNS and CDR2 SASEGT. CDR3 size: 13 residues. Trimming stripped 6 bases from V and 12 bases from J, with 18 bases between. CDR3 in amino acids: CASSSTGPTGQFF. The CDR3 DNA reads TGTGCCAGCAGCAGTACAGGGCCCACGGGGCAGTTCTTC.

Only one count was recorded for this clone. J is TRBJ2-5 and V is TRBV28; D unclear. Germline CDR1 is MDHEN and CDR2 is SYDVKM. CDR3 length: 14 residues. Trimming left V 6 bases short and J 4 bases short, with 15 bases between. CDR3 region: CASSLRAAIETQYF. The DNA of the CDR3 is TGTGCCAGCAGCCTCCGCGCCGCGATAGAGACCCAGTACTTC.

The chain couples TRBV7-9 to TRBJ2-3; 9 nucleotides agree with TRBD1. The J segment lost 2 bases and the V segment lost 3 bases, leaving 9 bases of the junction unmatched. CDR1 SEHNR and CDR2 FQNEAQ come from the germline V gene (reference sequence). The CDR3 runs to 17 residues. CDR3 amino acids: CASSLGRTGAITDTQYF. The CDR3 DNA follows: TGTGCCAGCAGCTTGGGTCGGACAGGGGCCATCACAGATACGCAGTATTTT.

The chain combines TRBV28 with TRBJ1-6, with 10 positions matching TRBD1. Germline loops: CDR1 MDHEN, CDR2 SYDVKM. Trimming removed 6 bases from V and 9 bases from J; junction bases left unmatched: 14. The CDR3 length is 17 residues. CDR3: CASSFPNPGQGTSPLHF. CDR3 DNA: TGTGCCAGCAGCTTTCCCAATCCGGGACAGGGGACTTCACCCCTCCACTTT.

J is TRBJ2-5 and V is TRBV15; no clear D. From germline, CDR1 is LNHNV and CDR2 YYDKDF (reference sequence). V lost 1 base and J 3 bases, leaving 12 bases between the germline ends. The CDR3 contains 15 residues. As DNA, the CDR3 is TGTGCCACCAGCAGAGGCGGACGGTTTAAAGAGACCCAGTACTTC. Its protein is CATSRGGRFKETQYF.

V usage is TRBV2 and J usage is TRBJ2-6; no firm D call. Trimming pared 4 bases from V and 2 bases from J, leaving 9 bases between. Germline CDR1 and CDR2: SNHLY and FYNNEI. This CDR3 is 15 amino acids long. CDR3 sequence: CASSVKATGANVLTF. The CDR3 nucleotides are TGTGCCAGCAGTGTGAAGGCGACTGGGGCCAACGTCCTGACTTTC. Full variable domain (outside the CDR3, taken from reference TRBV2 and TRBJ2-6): EPEVTQTPSHQVTQMGQEVILRCVPISNHLYFYWYRQILGQKVEFLVSFYNNEISEKSEIFDDQFSVERPDGSNFTLKIRSTKLEDSAMYFCASSVKATGANVLTFGAGSRLTVL.

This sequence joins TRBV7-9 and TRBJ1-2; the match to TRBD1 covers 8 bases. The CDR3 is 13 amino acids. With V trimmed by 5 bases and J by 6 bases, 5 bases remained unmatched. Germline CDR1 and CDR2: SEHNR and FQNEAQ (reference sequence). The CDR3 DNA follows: TGTGCCAGCAGCGATCAGGGGGCGGATGGCTACACCTTC. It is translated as CASSDQGADGYTF.

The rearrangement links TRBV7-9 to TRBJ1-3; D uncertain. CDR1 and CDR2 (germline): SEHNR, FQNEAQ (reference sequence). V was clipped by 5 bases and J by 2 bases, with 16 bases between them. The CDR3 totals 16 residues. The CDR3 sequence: CASSPPREIAGNTIYF. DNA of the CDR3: TGTGCCAGCAGCCCCCCCCGGGAAATAGCTGGAAACACCATATATTTT.

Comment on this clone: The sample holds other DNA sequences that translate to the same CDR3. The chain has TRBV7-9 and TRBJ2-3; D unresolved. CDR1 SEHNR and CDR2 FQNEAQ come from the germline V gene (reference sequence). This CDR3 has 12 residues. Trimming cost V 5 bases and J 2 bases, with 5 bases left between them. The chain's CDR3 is CASSLHTDTQYF. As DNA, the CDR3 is TGTGCCAGCAGCCTACACACAGATACGCAGTATTTT.

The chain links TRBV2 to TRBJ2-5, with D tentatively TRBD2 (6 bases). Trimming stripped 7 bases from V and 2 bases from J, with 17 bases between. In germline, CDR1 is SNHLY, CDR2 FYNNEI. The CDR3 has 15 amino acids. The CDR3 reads CASTQIRAGQETQYF. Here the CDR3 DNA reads TGTGCCAGCACCCAGATTAGGGCGGGGCAAGAGACCCAGTACTTC.

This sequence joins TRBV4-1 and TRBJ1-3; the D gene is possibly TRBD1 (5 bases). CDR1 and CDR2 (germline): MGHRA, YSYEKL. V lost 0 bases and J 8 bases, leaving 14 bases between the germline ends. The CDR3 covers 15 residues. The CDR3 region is CASSQDREGGYTIYF. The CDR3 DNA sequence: TGCGCCAGCAGCCAAGACAGGGAGGGCGGATACACCATATATTTT.

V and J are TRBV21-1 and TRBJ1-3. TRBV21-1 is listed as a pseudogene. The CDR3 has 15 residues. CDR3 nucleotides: TGTGCCAGCAGCGCTCGCGGCTTCTCTGGAAACACCATATATTTT. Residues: CASSARGFSGNTIYF.

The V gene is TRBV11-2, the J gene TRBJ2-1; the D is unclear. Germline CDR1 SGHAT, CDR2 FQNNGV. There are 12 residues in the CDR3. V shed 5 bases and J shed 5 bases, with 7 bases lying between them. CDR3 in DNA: TGTGCCAGCAGCGGTCCTCACAATGAGCAGTTCTTC. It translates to CASSGPHNEQFF.

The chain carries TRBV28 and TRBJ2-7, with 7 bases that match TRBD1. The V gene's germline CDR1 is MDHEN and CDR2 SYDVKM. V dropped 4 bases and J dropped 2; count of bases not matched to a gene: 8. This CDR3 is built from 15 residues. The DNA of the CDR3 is TGTGCCAGCAGTTCTCCTCGGACAGGCCCCTACGAGCAGTACTTC. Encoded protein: CASSSPRTGPYEQYF.

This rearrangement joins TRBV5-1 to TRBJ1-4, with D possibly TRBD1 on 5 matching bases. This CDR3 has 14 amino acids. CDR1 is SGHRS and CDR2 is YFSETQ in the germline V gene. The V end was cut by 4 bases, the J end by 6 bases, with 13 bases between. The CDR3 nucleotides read TGCGCCAGCAGCCCGGGACCGGGGGATGAAAAACTGTTTTTT. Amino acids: CASSPGPGDEKLFF.

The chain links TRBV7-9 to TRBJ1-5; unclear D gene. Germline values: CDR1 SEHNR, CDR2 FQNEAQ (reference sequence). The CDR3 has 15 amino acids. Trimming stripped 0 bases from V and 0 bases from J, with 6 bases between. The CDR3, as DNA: TGTGCCAGCAGCTTAGCGTGGAATAGCAATCAGCCCCAGCATTTT. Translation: CASSLAWNSNQPQHF.

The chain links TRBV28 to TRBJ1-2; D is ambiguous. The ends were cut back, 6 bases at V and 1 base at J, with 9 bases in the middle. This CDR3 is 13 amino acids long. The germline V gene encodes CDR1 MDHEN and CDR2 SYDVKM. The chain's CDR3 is CASSPDFNYGYTF. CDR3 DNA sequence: TGTGCCAGCAGCCCCGACTTTAACTATGGCTACACCTTC.

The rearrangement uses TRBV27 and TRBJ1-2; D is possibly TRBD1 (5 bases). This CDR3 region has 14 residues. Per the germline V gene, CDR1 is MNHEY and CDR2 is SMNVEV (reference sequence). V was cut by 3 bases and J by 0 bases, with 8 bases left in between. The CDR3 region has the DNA TGTGCCAGCAGTTTTGGGGGAACTAACTATGGCTACACCTTC. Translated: CASSFGGTNYGYTF.

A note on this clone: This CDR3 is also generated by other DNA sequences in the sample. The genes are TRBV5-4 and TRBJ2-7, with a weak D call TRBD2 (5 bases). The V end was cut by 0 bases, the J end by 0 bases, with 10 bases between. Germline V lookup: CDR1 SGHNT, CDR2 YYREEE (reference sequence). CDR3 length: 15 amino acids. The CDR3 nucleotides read TGTGCCAGCAGCTTGGGTCTAGCCGGCTCCTACGAGCAGTACTTC. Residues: CASSLGLAGSYEQYF.